Here is one T cell receptor beta chain with its context. The data were obtained in a study of T cell changes during pregnancy in multiple sclerosis. V lost 3 bases and J lost 2; bases outside the gene matches: 8. Per germline, CDR1 MNHNS and CDR2 SASEGT. The CDR3 is made up of 16 amino acids. Clones were sequenced by immunoSEQ multiplex PCR, and TCRdb holds only the in-frame ones, with some missing. The sample has about 55,000 clones; more than 80% are singletons. The source of this sequence is a female donor with multiple sclerosis, enrolled in a pregnancy study. The chain employs TRBV6-1 and TRBJ2-7; 9 bases match TRBD1. Sample: CD4+ T cells from peripheral blood mononuclear cells, taken in the first trimester of pregnancy. CDR3 loop: CASSEIGTGKAYEQYF. CDR3 nucleotide sequence: TGTGCCAGCAGTGAGATTGGGACAGGGAAAGCCTACGAGCAGTACTTC.